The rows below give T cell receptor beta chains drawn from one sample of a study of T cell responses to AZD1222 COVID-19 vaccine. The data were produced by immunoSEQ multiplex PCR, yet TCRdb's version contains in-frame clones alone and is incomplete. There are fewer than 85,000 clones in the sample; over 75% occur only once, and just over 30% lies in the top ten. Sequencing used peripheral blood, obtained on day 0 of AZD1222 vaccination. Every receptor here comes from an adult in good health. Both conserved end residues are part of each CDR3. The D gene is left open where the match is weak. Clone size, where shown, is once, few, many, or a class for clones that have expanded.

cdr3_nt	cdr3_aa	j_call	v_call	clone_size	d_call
TGTGCCAGCAGCTTAGGAGGGCCAGATACGCAGTATTTT	CASSLGGPDTQYF	TRBJ2-3	TRBV7-9	NA	NA
TGCGCCAGCAGCCAGACGGGACAGTACCAAGAGACCCAGTACTTC	CASSQTGQYQETQYF	TRBJ2-5	TRBV5-1	NA	TRBD1
TGCGCCAGTACCTCGGGACACACTTCTGGAAACACCATATATTTT	CASTSGHTSGNTIYF	TRBJ1-3	TRBV5-1	NA	NA
TGTGCCAGCAGCTTAGCTGGTCGGGGGAACAGCAATCAGCCCCAGCATTTT	CASSLAGRGNSNQPQHF	TRBJ1-5	TRBV7-2	NA	NA
TGTGCCAGCAGCGTGGTGTACAGGGAAATGAACACTGAAGCTTTCTTT	CASSVVYREMNTEAFF	TRBJ1-1	TRBV9	once	NA
TGTGCCAGCATGGGGGCGGGAGCGGGGGCCTACGAGCAGTACTTC	CASMGAGAGAYEQYF	TRBJ2-7	TRBV6-5	NA	TRBD2
TGCGCCAGCAGCCCTACGACTTCCGGAGGAGGGACCCAGTACTTC	CASSPTTSGGGTQYF	TRBJ2-5	TRBV5-1	NA	NA
TGTGCCAGCAGTTTAACTGCGGGGGCTGGGACCCAGCATTTT	CASSLTAGAGTQHF	TRBJ1-5	TRBV28	NA	NA
TGTGCCACCAGGGAGGGACTCCAACGCCAGGGTGAAGCTTTCTTT	CATREGLQRQGEAFF	TRBJ1-1	TRBV15	NA	NA
TGTGCCAGCAGCGTGGGGATCGGATCCTACGAGCAGTACTTC	CASSVGIGSYEQYF	TRBJ2-7	TRBV5-4	NA	NA
TGTGCCAGCATGGGGGGGTCCAGTGAGCAGTTCTTC	CASMGGSSEQFF	TRBJ2-1	TRBV2	once	TRBD2
TGCGCCAGCAGCCAAAGGAACACCGGGGAGCTGTTTTTT	CASSQRNTGELFF	TRBJ2-2	TRBV4-1	NA	NA
TGTGCCAGCAGCGTAGCTATTGGGACTGAGCAGTTCTTC	CASSVAIGTEQFF	TRBJ2-1	TRBV9	NA	NA
TGTGCCAGCCCACCAGGCGTGGGCGGGAGGAGTTCCTACGAGCAGTACTTC	CASPPGVGGRSSYEQYF	TRBJ2-7	TRBV18	NA	TRBD2
TGTGCCAGCAGTCTCAAGGGGAACACCGGGGAGCTGTTTTTT	CASSLKGNTGELFF	TRBJ2-2	TRBV6-5	NA	NA
TGTGCCAGCAGTTTGGTCTCCACGCTTTCATACGAGCAGTACTTC	CASSLVSTLSYEQYF	TRBJ2-7	TRBV27	NA	NA
TGTGCCAGCAGCGCTCCACCCGGGACAGGGGCTTCTGGGGCCAACGTCCTGACTTTC	CASSAPPGTGASGANVLTF	TRBJ2-6	TRBV3-1/TRBV3-2	NA	TRBD1
TGTGCCAGCAGCGCCCTCTCTGGGGCCAACGTCCTGACTTTC	CASSALSGANVLTF	TRBJ2-6	TRBV3-1/TRBV3-2	once	NA
TGTGCCAGTAGTATAGATCCAGGGGGCCGTAATGAAAAACTGTTTTTT	CASSIDPGGRNEKLFF	TRBJ1-4	TRBV19	NA	TRBD1
TGTGCCAGCAGCCCACAGGGTACGGGCAATCAGCCCCAGCATTTT	CASSPQGTGNQPQHF	TRBJ1-5	TRBV7-9	NA	NA
TGTGCCAGCAGACCCCGCGGACAGGGGGCCGGCGAGCAGTACTTC	CASRPRGQGAGEQYF	TRBJ2-7	TRBV6-6	NA	TRBD1
TGTGCCAGCCGCGGGACAGGGGGGAATAACTATGGCTACACCTTC	CASRGTGGNNYGYTF	TRBJ1-2	TRBV28	NA	TRBD1
TGTGCCAGCAGCCAAGGGCCGACAGGGAGCAATCAGCCCCAGCATTTT	CASSQGPTGSNQPQHF	TRBJ1-5	TRBV3-1/TRBV3-2	NA	TRBD1
TGCGCCAGCAGTGATAGCAGCGAGCAGTACTTC	CASSDSSEQYF	TRBJ2-7	TRBV10-1	NA	NA
TGTGCCAGCAGTTTGCGACAGAAAGAGACCCAGTACTTC	CASSLRQKETQYF	TRBJ2-5	TRBV27	NA	NA
TGTGCCAGCAGCTTAGTTTCGGCGGGAGGGCTCAATGAGCAGTTCTTC	CASSLVSAGGLNEQFF	TRBJ2-1	TRBV11-3	NA	TRBD2
TGTGCCATCAGTGAGTCTGCGGACAATGAAAAACTGTTTTTT	CAISESADNEKLFF	TRBJ1-4	TRBV10-3	NA	NA
TGTGCCAGCAGTTGGACAGGGGCTAGCACAGATACGCAGTATTTT	CASSWTGASTDTQYF	TRBJ2-3	TRBV6-5	NA	TRBD1
TGTGCCAGCACTAGCGGGACCCCCTACGAGCAGTACTTC	CASTSGTPYEQYF	TRBJ2-7	TRBV2	NA	TRBD2
TGTGCCAGCATCAGACTAGCGGGAGGGAGCACAGATACGCAGTATTTT	CASIRLAGGSTDTQYF	TRBJ2-3	TRBV28	NA	TRBD2
TGTGCCATCCGGCGGGAAGGGTTCGATGAGCAGTTCTTC	CAIRREGFDEQFF	TRBJ2-1	TRBV10-3	NA	NA
TGTGCCAGCAGCTCAGATATGAACACTGAAGCTTTCTTT	CASSSDMNTEAFF	TRBJ1-1	TRBV2	once	NA
TGTGCCAGCAGTTTACCCCTACAGGGGGCGAACTATGGCTACACCTTC	CASSLPLQGANYGYTF	TRBJ1-2	TRBV28	once	TRBD1
TGTGCCAGCAGCTTACGGGGGGATCCCTCGATAGGGGCCAACGTCCTGACTTTC	CASSLRGDPSIGANVLTF	TRBJ2-6	TRBV7-2	NA	TRBD2
TGTGCCAGCAGTTACCCACGCCCCCACGTCGGGGCTTACAATGAGCAGTTCTTC	CASSYPRPHVGAYNEQFF	TRBJ2-1	TRBV6-2/TRBV6-3	NA	NA
TGTGCCAGCAGCCCCTACGGGACTGGAAACTACGAGCAGTACTTC	CASSPYGTGNYEQYF	TRBJ2-7	TRBV3-1/TRBV3-2	NA	NA
TGCGCCAGCACAACACAGGGGGCCGTCACAGATACGCAGTATTTT	CASTTQGAVTDTQYF	TRBJ2-3	TRBV5-1	NA	TRBD1
TGTGCCAGCAGACCACTAGTTCAGGCAGATACGCAGTATTTT	CASRPLVQADTQYF	TRBJ2-3	TRBV2	NA	NA
TGTGCCTGGCAAACCTCGACAGTACAAGAGACCCAGTACTTC	CAWQTSTVQETQYF	TRBJ2-5	TRBV30	NA	NA
TGCAGTGCTAGTATGAGGGCGACTGAAGCTTTCTTT	CSASMRATEAFF	TRBJ1-1	TRBV20-1	NA	NA
TGTGCCAGTAACGGGGAAAGAAGCAATCAGCCCCAGCATTTT	CASNGERSNQPQHF	TRBJ1-5	TRBV19	once	NA
TGTGCCATCAGTGACCTTGGGGGGCGCCAGTCACCCCTCCACTTT	CAISDLGGRQSPLHF	TRBJ1-6	TRBV10-3	NA	NA
TGTGCCAGCAGCTTGGGGGACACTGAAGCTTTCTTT	CASSLGDTEAFF	TRBJ1-1	TRBV6-6	NA	NA
TGTGCCATCAGTGATGGGCAGGCTAACTATGGCTACACCTTC	CAISDGQANYGYTF	TRBJ1-2	TRBV10-3	NA	NA
TGTGCCAGCAGCGAACGGACTAGCGGGGAGCAGTACTTC	CASSERTSGEQYF	TRBJ2-7	TRBV7-2	NA	TRBD2
TGTGCCAGCAGTTCCCCCGGGGCGGGAGTCCACGAGCAGTACTTC	CASSSPGAGVHEQYF	TRBJ2-7	TRBV27	NA	TRBD2
TGTGCCAGCAGCTCCAGGCCGGCGACCGGGGAGCTGTTTTTT	CASSSRPATGELFF	TRBJ2-2	TRBV5-5	once	NA
TGTGCCAGCAGCAAAAAGACTAGTAGGGATGAGGGGGGAGATACGCAGTATTTT	CASSKKTSRDEGGDTQYF	TRBJ2-3	TRBV21-1	NA	NA
TGTGCCACCAGCAGAGTTAGGCAGGGTTTAGCCGGGGAGCTGTTTTTT	CATSRVRQGLAGELFF	TRBJ2-2	TRBV15	NA	NA